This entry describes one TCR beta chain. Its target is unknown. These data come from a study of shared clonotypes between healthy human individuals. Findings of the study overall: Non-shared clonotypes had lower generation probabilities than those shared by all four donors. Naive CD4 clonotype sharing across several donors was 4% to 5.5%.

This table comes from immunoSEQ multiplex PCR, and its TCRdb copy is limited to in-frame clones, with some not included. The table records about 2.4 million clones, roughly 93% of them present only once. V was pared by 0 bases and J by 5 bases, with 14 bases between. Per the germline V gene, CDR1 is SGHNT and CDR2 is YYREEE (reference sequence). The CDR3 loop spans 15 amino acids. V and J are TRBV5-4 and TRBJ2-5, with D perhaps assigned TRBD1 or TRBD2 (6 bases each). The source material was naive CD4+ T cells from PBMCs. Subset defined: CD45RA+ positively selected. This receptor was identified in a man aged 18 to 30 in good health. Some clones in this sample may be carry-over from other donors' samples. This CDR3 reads CASSLAGASRETQYF. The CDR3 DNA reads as TGTGCCAGCAGCTTGGCGGGGGCTAGCCGGGAGACCCAGTACTTC. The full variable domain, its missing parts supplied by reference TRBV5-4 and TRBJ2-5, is ETGVTQSPTHLIKTRGQQVTLRCSSQSGHNTVSWYQQALGQGPQFIFQYYREEENGRGNFPPRFSGLQFPNYSSELNVNALELDDSALYLCASSLAGASRETQYFGPGTRLLVL.